This T cell receptor (beta chain) was identified during a study of blood T cell repertoires in COVID-19. Across the study: T cells, B-cell-depleted T cells, or PBMCs provided the cDNA or gDNA that served as material.

CDR1 is SGHNT, CDR2 YYREEE, per germline (reference sequence). V shed 1 base and J shed 0 bases, with 8 bases lying between them. CDR3 length: 15 amino acids. The protocol was immunoSEQ multiplex PCR, while the TCRdb copy is restricted to in-frame clones and leaves out a portion. The sample carries under 75,000 clones, around 80% recorded once. The sample holds a few counts of this clone. This receptor was identified in a man older than 75 with acute or convalescent COVID-19. This sequence joins TRBV5-4 and TRBJ1-3; the D gene is possibly TRBD1 (6 bases). Source material: peripheral blood. The CDR3, as DNA: TGTGCCAGCAGCTTGACAGGGCCCTCTGGAAACACCATATATTTT. This codes for CASSLTGPSGNTIYF.